These T cell receptor beta chains were read from a single sample in a study of shared clonotypes between healthy human individuals. Some clones are missing from TCRdb's copy, which holds only in-frame ones; the method was immunoSEQ multiplex PCR. Of about 990,000 clones listed, roughly 74% are singletons. Sequencing input: memory CD4+ T cells from PBMCs. The receptor source for this set is a man aged 18-30 years in good health. Some clones in this sample may be carry-over from other donors' samples. The CDR3 runs from the conserved cysteine through the conserved F or W. A D gene is named only where the DNA matches it firmly. Clone size, where shown, is once, few, many, or a class for clones that have expanded.

v_call: TRBV30
j_call: TRBJ1-5
d_call: .
clone_size: .
cdr3_nt: TGTGCCTGGAATGAAGGACAGCCCAATCAGCCCCAGCATTTT
cdr3_aa: CAWNEGQPNQPQHF

v_call: TRBV5-6
j_call: TRBJ1-2
d_call: .
clone_size: .
cdr3_nt: TGTGCCAGCAGCCGGCCTAGGGGGGTTAACTATGGCTACACCTTC
cdr3_aa: CASSRPRGVNYGYTF

v_call: TRBV10-3
j_call: TRBJ2-1
d_call: TRBD1
clone_size: .
cdr3_nt: TGTGCCATTGACAGGGGAACGGAGCAGTTCTTC
cdr3_aa: CAIDRGTEQFF

v_call: TRBV10-1
j_call: TRBJ1-2
d_call: TRBD1
clone_size: once
cdr3_nt: TGCGCCAGCAGAGAGACAGGGGGCCCGACTTCAGGCTACACCTTC
cdr3_aa: CASRETGGPTSGYTF

v_call: TRBV7-3
j_call: TRBJ2-5
d_call: TRBD1
clone_size: few
cdr3_nt: TGTGCCAGCAGCCAGGGGGAAAGAGAGACCCAGTACTTC
cdr3_aa: CASSQGERETQYF

v_call: TRBV2
j_call: TRBJ2-5
d_call: .
clone_size: .
cdr3_nt: TGTGCCAGCAACCGGGCACCGGGAGCAGAGACCCAGTACTTC
cdr3_aa: CASNRAPGAETQYF

v_call: TRBV5-6
j_call: TRBJ2-3
d_call: .
clone_size: .
cdr3_nt: TGTGCCAGCAGGAGGCAGACGATTAGCACAGATACGCAGTATTTT
cdr3_aa: CASRRQTISTDTQYF

v_call: TRBV5-1
j_call: TRBJ1-2
d_call: TRBD1
clone_size: .
cdr3_nt: TGCGCCAGCAGCTCAGCCACAGGGGCCTTAAACTATGGCTACACCTTC
cdr3_aa: CASSSATGALNYGYTF

v_call: TRBV7-9
j_call: TRBJ2-3
d_call: .
clone_size: .
cdr3_nt: TGTGCCAGCAGCTTTGGGATCGGGACTGGCACAGATACGCAGTATTTT
cdr3_aa: CASSFGIGTGTDTQYF

v_call: TRBV19
j_call: TRBJ2-7
d_call: TRBD1
clone_size: .
cdr3_nt: TGTGCCAGTAGTATCCGGGACAGCTACGAGCAGTACTTC
cdr3_aa: CASSIRDSYEQYF

v_call: TRBV5-4
j_call: TRBJ2-7
d_call: .
clone_size: .
cdr3_nt: TGTGCCAGCAGCCCCAGGAGCTCCTACGAGCAGTACTTC
cdr3_aa: CASSPRSSYEQYF

v_call: TRBV29-1
j_call: TRBJ2-5
d_call: .
clone_size: .
cdr3_nt: TGCAGCGTGCCCCCAGGGGGGGAGACCCAGTACTTC
cdr3_aa: CSVPPGGETQYF